This paragraph reports one TCR beta chain. As yet, its antigen is unknown. The assay was immunoSEQ multiplex PCR, and TCRdb's table has in-frame clones only and misses some. Of 35,000 to 40,000 clones in the sample, 81% are singletons; the top ten hold around 5.1%. CDR3 size: 15 residues. CDR1 and CDR2 from the germline V gene are SGHNT and YYREEE (reference sequence). The trim removed 2 bases at V and 7 bases at J, leaving 6 bases unmatched. This record belongs to a study of a mutant IDH1 vaccine in newly diagnosed glioma. This sample's time point: week 23, last vaccination. Mutant IDH1 20-mer peptide, at 300 ug, made up each vaccine dose, with topical imiquimod.

The source of this sequence is a man aged 40-49 years with glioma. Sequences were derived from PBMCs, sampled from a glioma patient whose treatment included an IDH1 peptide vaccine. The V call is TRBV5-4, the J call TRBJ2-1, with 10 bases fitting TRBD2. The CDR3: CASSFAGTSVNEQFF. DNA for the CDR3: TGTGCCAGCAGCTTCGCCGGGACTAGCGTTAATGAGCAGTTCTTC.